One and the same sample provided the 23 T cell receptor beta chains below, sequenced in a study of blood T cell repertoires in COVID-19. Some clones are missing from TCRdb's copy, which holds only in-frame ones; the method was immunoSEQ multiplex PCR. This table holds tens of thousands of clones, around 87% found once. Sequenced material: peripheral blood. The receptors shown here come from a human donor in a cohort sampled during active COVID-19.

The rearrangement uses TRBV15 and TRBJ2-7; 8 nucleotides align to TRBD2. Germline CDR1 and CDR2: LNHNV and YYDKDF (reference sequence). The CDR3 loop spans 18 amino acids. With V trimmed by 0 bases and J by 0 bases, 10 bases remained unmatched. CDR3 sequence (DNA): TGTGCCACCAGCAGAGATCCAGTCTGGGCGGGGGGCTCCTACGAGCAGTACTTC. Its translation is CATSRDPVWAGGSYEQYF. The whole variable domain, filled in from reference TRBV15 and TRBJ2-7, reads DAMVIQNPRYQVTQFGKPVTLSCSQTLNHNVMYWYQQKSSQAPKLLFHYYDKDFNNEADTPDNFQSRRPNTSFCFLDIRSPGLGDTAMYLCATSRDPVWAGGSYEQYFGPGTRLTVT.

The chain links TRBV30 to TRBJ2-1; perhaps TRBD2 as D (7 bases). Germline CDR1 is GTSNPN and CDR2 is SVGIG (reference sequence). The CDR3 contains 15 residues. V was pared by 0 bases and J by 2 bases, with 11 bases between. CDR3 region: CAWSVGGGTYNEQFF. CDR3 nucleotides: TGTGCCTGGAGTGTAGGGGGGGGGACCTACAATGAGCAGTTCTTC.

The chain carries TRBV7-9 and TRBJ2-2; D unresolved. V shed 5 bases and J shed 0 bases, with 10 bases lying between them. The CDR3 length is 15 residues. Germline V lookup: CDR1 SEHNR, CDR2 FQNEAQ (reference sequence). CDR3: CASSPSFANTGELFF. The CDR3 nucleotides read TGTGCCAGCAGCCCCTCCTTTGCGAACACCGGGGAGCTGTTTTTT.

The CDR3 bases are TGCGCCAGCAGCGAAACCCGGGACAGGGGACTGTACTTC. Its protein product is CASSETRDRGLYF. This chain links TRBV5-1 with TRBJ2-7, with TRBD1 matching 10 bases. Losses at the gene ends were 4 bases for V and 12 bases for J; bases not matched to a gene: 10. Germline-derived CDR1 and CDR2 are SGHRS and YFSETQ. This CDR3 comprises 13 residues.

The rearrangement links TRBV6-2 or TRBV6-3 to TRBJ2-1; 8 bases fit TRBD2. Trimming took 5 bases from V and 0 from J; bases not matched to a gene: 6. Germline assignment: CDR1 MNHEY and CDR2 SVGEGT. The CDR3 has 16 residues. The chain's CDR3 is CASSRRLASSYNEQFF. In nucleotides, the CDR3 is TGTGCCAGCAGTCGTAGACTAGCGAGCTCCTACAATGAGCAGTTCTTC.

The chain uses TRBV27 and TRBJ2-7, with D possibly TRBD2 on 6 matching bases. V dropped 3 bases and J dropped 2 bases, with 17 bases sitting between them. Germline V gene lookup returns CDR1 MNHEY and CDR2 SMNVEV (reference sequence). The length of the CDR3 is 16 residues. CDR3 in amino acids: CASSLGLQRAPYEQYF. The CDR3, as DNA: TGTGCCAGCAGTTTGGGGCTCCAGCGGGCTCCCTACGAGCAGTACTTC.

The gene calls are TRBV4-2 and TRBJ2-5, with D perhaps TRBD2 (6 bases). V dropped 3 bases and J dropped 2 bases, with 16 bases sitting between them. Per the germline V gene, CDR1 is LGHNA and CDR2 is YNFKEQ. The CDR3 extends over 16 amino acids. CDR3 sequence: CASSQGSTSRQETQYF. The CDR3 DNA is TGTGCCAGCAGCCAGGGGTCCACTAGCAGACAAGAGACCCAGTACTTC.

The chain joins TRBV3-1 (or the pseudogene TRBV3-2) to TRBJ2-7; no clear D. Germline V lookup: CDR1 LGHDT, CDR2 YNNKEL (reference sequence). With 0 bases removed from V and 2 bases from J, the gap between germline ends came to 8 bases. There are 14 residues in the CDR3. This CDR3 reads CASSQDPRTYEQYF. In DNA form, the CDR3 reads TGTGCCAGCAGCCAAGACCCCAGGACCTACGAGCAGTACTTC.

V is TRBV2 and J is TRBJ2-1, with 7 bases that match TRBD2. The CDR3 extends over 13 amino acids. Trimming took 2 bases from V and 15 from J; bases not matched to a gene: 10. Germline V CDR1 and CDR2: SNHLY, FYNNEI. The CDR3 nucleotides are TGTGCCAGCAGTGAAACAAACACCGGGGAGGGGTTCTTC. It yields the protein CASSETNTGEGFF. Supplemented by reference TRBV2 and TRBJ2-1, the full variable domain reads EPEVTQTPSHQVTQMGQEVILRCVPISNHLYFYWYRQILGQKVEFLVSFYNNEISEKSEIFDDQFSVERPDGSNFTLKIRSTKLEDSAMYFCASSETNTGEGFFGPGTRLTVL.

This clone was counted a single time. CDR3 in DNA: TGTGCCAGCAGTTACCGGTCCCTCCACGAGCAGTACTTC. Its protein is CASSYRSLHEQYF. This sequence joins TRBV6-5 and TRBJ2-7, with D uncertain. Per germline, CDR1 MNHEY and CDR2 SVGAGI. With 2 bases removed from V and 5 bases from J, the gap between germline ends came to 10 bases. This CDR3 comprises 13 residues.

The chain couples TRBV2 to TRBJ1-5, with 8 positions matching TRBD1. The junction had 16 bases not matched to a gene; V was cut back by 9 bases and J by 0 bases. The germline CDR1 and CDR2 sequences are SNHLY and FYNNEI. The CDR3 covers 18 residues. As DNA, the CDR3 is TGTGCCAGTAGACAGGGGCCTGAGGCCGAGTATAGCAATCAGCCCCAGCATTTT. Protein: CASRQGPEAEYSNQPQHF.

This chain joins TRBV4-1 and TRBJ2-1, with TRBD2 matching 8 bases. V trimming: 0 bases; J trimming: 0 bases; junction bases outside the gene matches: 7. CDR3 length: 18 residues. Germline V CDR1 and CDR2: MGHRA, YSYEKL. The CDR3 reads CASSQEPGRGSSYNEQFF. The CDR3 nucleotides read TGCGCCAGCAGCCAAGAACCCGGGAGGGGGAGCTCCTACAATGAGCAGTTCTTC.

The chain employs TRBV7-9 and TRBJ1-2; the match to TRBD1 covers 8 bases. V gave up 1 base and J gave up 6 bases; unmatched junction bases: 10. CDR3 length: 16 amino acids. Germline CDR1 SEHNR, CDR2 FQNEAQ (reference sequence). Here the CDR3 DNA reads TGTGCCAGCAGCTTAGTGGTAGTAGGACAGGGAAATGGCTACACCTTC. Translated, it gives CASSLVVVGQGNGYTF.

This clone was seen once. This sequence joins TRBV7-3 and TRBJ2-1; no clear D. Trimming cost V 6 bases and J 6 bases, with 12 bases left between them. Germline loops: CDR1 SGHTA, CDR2 FQGTGA. The CDR3 contains 13 residues. The CDR3 loop is CASRHSRFNEQFF. CDR3 nucleotide sequence: TGTGCCAGCAGACACTCTAGATTCAATGAGCAGTTCTTC.

The CDR3 spells CASKQTSSSAEQFF. CDR3 nucleotides: TGTGCCAGCAAGCAGACTAGCTCCTCTGCTGAGCAGTTCTTC. The chain carries TRBV6-4 and TRBJ2-1; 7 bases fit TRBD2. There are 14 residues in the CDR3. V lost 7 bases to trimming and J lost 9 bases; unmatched junction nucleotides: 12. Germline-derived CDR1 and CDR2 are MRHNA and SNTAGT.

The chain combines TRBV6-5 with TRBJ1-2; 8 bases agree with TRBD1. Germline V CDR1 and CDR2: MNHEY, SVGAGI. The CDR3 sequence is 13 residues long. V lost 7 bases, J lost 6 bases, and 7 bases stayed unmatched. The CDR3 DNA reads as TGTGCCAGCAAAAATACAGGGGGTCATGGCTACACCTTC. Its protein is CASKNTGGHGYTF.

A word on this clone: Different DNA sequences within this sample yield the same CDR3. The V call is TRBV6-2 or TRBV6-3, the J call TRBJ1-5, with D unclear. V lost 0 bases and J lost 6, with 12 bases in between. The CDR3 covers 15 residues. The V gene's germline CDR1 is MNHEY and CDR2 SVGEGT. Here the CDR3 DNA reads TGTGCCAGCAGTTACTCGACGGCGGGGAGTCAGCCCCAGCATTTT. This encodes CASSYSTAGSQPQHF.

The CDR3 sequence: CASSSGLAGTDTQYF. DNA for the CDR3: TGCGCCAGCAGCTCTGGACTAGCGGGGACAGATACGCAGTATTTT. The chain employs TRBV5-1 and TRBJ2-3; TRBD2 matches 12 bases. V was pared by 3 bases and J by 3 bases, with 2 bases of the junction left unmatched. The CDR3 runs to 15 residues. In germline, CDR1 is SGHRS, CDR2 YFSETQ.

Only a few counts were recorded for this clone. The chain is built from TRBV2 and TRBJ1-5, with a tentative D call TRBD1 (6 bases). The CDR3 contains 14 residues. Germline V gives CDR1 SNHLY, CDR2 FYNNEI. V was shortened by 4 bases and J by 3 bases, with 10 bases between the two germline ends. The DNA for the CDR3 is TGTGCCAGCAGTGTTCAGGGGAACAATCAGCCCCAGCATTTT. Amino acid sequence: CASSVQGNNQPQHF.

As regards this clone: The junction and the germline gene differ at one end; a read error may be behind it. The chain joins TRBV7-2 to TRBJ2-5, with D possibly matching TRBD1 (5 bases). Germline-derived CDR1 and CDR2 are SGHTA and FQGNSA. This CDR3 region has 14 residues. This CDR3 is CASSPHPDSSKSNF. The DNA for the CDR3 is TGTGCCAGCAGCCCCCACCCTGACAGTTCCAAGTCAAACTTC.

The J gene is TRBJ2-6, the V gene TRBV19; D possibly corresponds to TRBD2 (6 bases). This CDR3 comprises 14 residues. Germline-derived CDR1 and CDR2 are LNHDA and SQIVND (reference sequence). V was cut by 4 bases and J by 3 bases, with 7 bases left in between. CDR3: CASSTGVGANVLTF. The CDR3 DNA follows: TGTGCCAGTAGTACGGGGGTTGGGGCCAACGTCCTGACTTTC.

This rearrangement joins TRBV6-5 to TRBJ1-6; 7 bases are a match to TRBD1. Germline V gives CDR1 MNHEY, CDR2 SVGAGI. The CDR3 runs to 14 residues. With 3 bases clipped from V and 7 bases from J, the junction kept 3 bases outside the gene matches. The CDR3 DNA reads as TGTGCCAGCAGTTATCGGGACAGCAATTCACCCCTCCACTTT. It yields the protein CASSYRDSNSPLHF.

In nucleotides, the CDR3 is TGTGCCAGCGCAGGGGGCGACCGGAATGAAAAACTGTTTTTT. Protein: CASAGGDRNEKLFF. The chain has TRBV2 and TRBJ1-4, with 8 bases fitting TRBD1. CDR1 is SNHLY and CDR2 is FYNNEI in the germline V gene. V lost 8 bases and J lost 5; bases outside the gene matches: 7. This CDR3 contains 14 residues.